This T cell receptor beta chain was sequenced during a study of shared clonotypes between healthy human individuals (dated by TCRdb to 2018 to 2021). A note on the overall study: The cohort included a few men and two women between 18 and 49 years of age. Different laboratories and diverse techniques were used to prepare libraries and sequence TCR repertoires, to increase sequencing depth and limit assay-specific biases. Leukapheresis yielded between about 0.9 and 9 billion PBMCs per donor. For each donor, three plates each were used for CD4 naive and CD4 memory, two plates were used for CD8 naive, and one plate was used for CD8 memory. Blood TCR repertoires of 5 or 6 healthy adults were deeply sequenced to estimate repertoire size and the extent of clonotype sharing between individuals. Results the study describes overall, beyond this receptor: Pairwise subsampling indicated that sequencing depth was expected to affect the degree of clonotype sharing among donors. Sampling was restricted to blood, and TCR repertoires in tissues likely differ from the TCR repertoires found in blood. Naive subsets generally had larger estimated clonotype richness than memory subsets. The genetic and exposure-history diversity represented was limited by the small number of donors. Even with the large sequencing depth, rarefaction of the sorted-subset datasets indicated that sequencing was incomplete. Across four donors, roughly 5% of naive CD4, approximately 3.6% of naive CD8, 2% to 2.5% of memory CD4, and approximately 0.4% of memory CD8 clonotypes were shared. Higher generation probabilities were observed for clonotypes shared by all four sorted-subset donors than for non-shared clonotypes.

The CDR3 holds 14 amino acids from the cysteine to the phenylalanine. The DNA shown is the 42-base CDR3, in frame from base 1. V loses 6 bases, J loses 4 bases, and the germline ends lie 13 bases apart. CDR1 and CDR2, looked up from the germline V gene, are MNHNS and SASEGT. Using the deep immunoSEQ assay, TCR CDR3 regions were amplified from genomic DNA by multiplex PCR. Genomic DNA extracted from each cell subset was distributed evenly over all wells of several immunoSEQ 96-well plates, and each plate served as one replicate. For sorted subsets, roughly 190 ng of genomic DNA, equivalent to 25,000 to 30,000 T cell genomes, went into each replicate PCR. The purified libraries were quantified using a Qubit 3.0 fluorometer, sized with a Bioanalyzer 2100, and then quantified again using the KAPA Library Quantification kit. Every immunoSEQ 96-well plate was sequenced on a dedicated single-read 150-cycle Illumina NextSeq 550 flow cell. Turning to the authors' computational methods: Because the immunoSEQ output included only junctional sequences and no quality scores, the filtering could not be the same as the filtering used for full-length reads. Sequences were annotated with PyIR, a Python wrapper for IgBLAST v1.9, and V/J genes and CDR3 were assigned using IMGT germline references. Any read was removed if the V/J assignment was weak (E-value above 1e-6), the CDR3 was missing, or the read contained stop codons, out-of-frame junctions, or ambiguous translated residues. V3J clonotypes were defined by identical inferred V gene, J gene, and CDR3 amino acid sequence. Percentage overlap between repertoires was computed as shared unique clonotypes divided by the size of the smaller repertoire. RTK rarefaction, the Chao1 estimator, and Recon v2.1 estimates of unobserved clonotypes were used to assess repertoire richness. Generation probabilities were computed with OLGA for all TCRbeta clonotypes obtained by the gDNA method from a few donors. TCRdb mirrors the immuneACCESS table, restricted to in-frame sequences. Some clones are absent from its copies; in checked studies, under half trace to an unresolved V gene, and the reason for the others is unknown. D and trimming come from the DNA, and the V and J calls and clone size come from that table. The sample table shows about 360,000 clones, and less than 85% are seen once. The ten largest clones add up to around 9.3% of the sample.

Donors were healthy HIV-negative adults with no recently reported acute infections or vaccinations. Every donor was a Caucasian adult living in Nashville, Tennessee, USA. CD4+ T cells were enriched by magnetic negative selection; naive cells were then positively selected on CD45RA, and the negative fraction formed the memory subset. After blood collection by leukapheresis, PBMCs were isolated using Ficoll-Histopaque density gradient centrifugation and then cryopreserved in the vapor phase of liquid nitrogen. Analytical flow cytometry was used to check the purity and quantity of every magnetically sorted T cell population. Genomic DNA was isolated from each sorted fraction and quantified by UV absorbance on a Nanodrop 2000c. To note about this clone: Its target antigen remains unknown. Base qualities are not recorded, but no much larger clone differs from it by a single base.

This chain joins TRBV6-1 to TRBJ2-4, with the D gene too uncertain to name. The sample consisted of memory CD4+ T cells sorted from blood. The sample's cell subset or site label is to be understood as: CD45RA-negative fraction. This receptor was taken from a man aged 30 to 45 in good health. The bases are TGTGCCAGCAGGGACCAGGTGGCGAAAAACATTCAGTACTTC. The translation is CASRDQVAKNIQYF.